This TCR beta chain came from a study of cytomegalovirus exposure and HLA in healthy donors. With 60 Vbeta and 13 Jbeta primers, the PCR was carried out. Data came from immunoSEQ multiplex PCR; TCRdb stores just in-frame clones and leaves some out. Here the sample spans some 110,000 clones, 80% to 85% being singletons. Germline CDR1 is GTSNPN and CDR2 is SVGIG (reference sequence). CDR3 length: 13 amino acids. V gave up 3 bases and J gave up 9 bases, with 15 bases separating them. Findings and caveats of the study: Reportedly, HLA-A and HLA-B alleles of most subjects were accurately predicted from TCR beta. Among the sequence variants, a highly shared cluster was likely an artifact of sequencing. Later analysis revealed greater clonal expansion in HLA-associated TCR beta chains than in equally common others. The study flagged roughly 150 TCR beta chains as cytomegalovirus-associated.

Comment on this clone: The antigen is not known.

The chain has TRBV30 and TRBJ2-1; possible D gene TRBD1, 5 bases. The source is a woman aged 30 to 39 in good health and CMV-seronegative. Sequencing used PBMCs. CDR3 in DNA: TGTGCCTGGAGAAGACCCCAGGGTTTTGAGCAGTTCTTC. The encoded protein is CAWRRPQGFEQFF.